The 3 T cell receptor beta chains below were found in one sample sequenced in a study of blood T cells in healthy people across ages. A second PCR of about 6 to 11 cycles used a sample-barcoded 5' primer and a J-beta primer mix. TCRdb ran MiXCR on the 5' RACE reads and lists one entry per CDR3 protein. The sample lists roughly 800,000 distinct CDR3 sequences, 58% occurring once. Sequencing used blood. These receptors all stem from a young man in good health.

V is TRBV15 and J is TRBJ2-3, with D hard to call. Germline loops: CDR1 LNHNV, CDR2 YYDKDF (reference sequence). V lost 0 bases and J 11 bases, leaving 18 bases between the germline ends. This CDR3 contains 15 residues. This chain's CDR3 is CATSRDRTPLPMQYF. The CDR3 bases are TGTGCCACCAGCAGAGACAGGACCCCTCTTCCGATGCAGTATTTT.

A few counts support this clonotype. V gene TRBV10-3 combines with J gene TRBJ2-3, with 10 bases lining up with TRBD2. Trimming took 11 bases from V and 3 from J; bases not matched to a gene: 5. CDR3 length equals 13 residues. Germline loops: CDR1 ENHRY, CDR2 SYGVKD. Here the CDR3 DNA reads TGTGCCGGCGGGACTAGCGAAACAGATACGCAGTATTTT. It specifies CAGGTSETDTQYF.

V gene TRBV20-1 combines with J gene TRBJ1-5; D unclear. The CDR3 is made up of 17 amino acids. Germline CDR1 is DFQATT and CDR2 is SNEGSKA (reference sequence). Trimming cost V 5 bases and J 0 bases, with 20 bases left between them. CDR3 in amino acids: CSAQSQRQSNSNQPQHF. The CDR3 DNA is TGCAGTGCTCAATCTCAACGGCAGTCAAATAGCAATCAGCCCCAGCATTTT.